What follows are 3 T cell receptor beta chains derived from one specimen sequenced in a study of T-cell reconstitution after alpha-beta-depleted transplantation in children. The TCRbeta library was prepared with unique molecular identifiers. TCRdb ran MiXCR on the PCR reads and lists one entry per CDR3 protein. The data contain about 640,000 distinct CDR3 sequences, around a sixth of them singletons. The specimen was PBMCs from the stem cell graft donor, collected from the stem cell graft. These receptors came from a human donor who donated a stem cell graft to a child with acute myeloid leukemia.

This clonotype was detected many times. J is TRBJ2-1 and V is TRBV20-1, with D possibly being TRBD1 or TRBD2 (6 bases each). Germline CDR1 and CDR2: DFQATT and SNEGSKA (reference sequence). The CDR3 is made up of 15 amino acids. Trimming pared 0 bases from V and 7 bases from J, leaving 16 bases between. CDR3 bases: TGCAGTGCTAGAGAAGGAGGGGGGCCGCAGAATGAGCAGTTCTTC. This codes for CSAREGGGPQNEQFF.

This clonotype was recorded a few times. The J gene is TRBJ2-5, the V gene TRBV4-1; maybe TRBD2 (6 bases). V shed 2 bases and J shed 4 bases, with 17 bases lying between them. This CDR3 contains 16 residues. CDR1 is MGHRA and CDR2 is YSYEKL in the germline V gene. The CDR3 DNA is TGCGCCAGCAGCCAAACCGCGGACTGGAGGGTAGAGACCCAGTACTTC. Encoded protein: CASSQTADWRVETQYF.

In its sample, this clonotype was seen a few times. The chain links TRBV6-5 to TRBJ1-2, with TRBD1 matching 8 bases. V lost 1 base to trimming and J lost 0 bases; unmatched junction nucleotides: 4. The length of the CDR3 is 16 residues. Per the germline V gene, CDR1 is MNHEY and CDR2 is SVGAGI. The CDR3, as DNA: TGTGCCAGCAGTTACTTCAGGACAGGGTCTAACTATGGCTACACCTTC. Translated, it gives CASSYFRTGSNYGYTF.